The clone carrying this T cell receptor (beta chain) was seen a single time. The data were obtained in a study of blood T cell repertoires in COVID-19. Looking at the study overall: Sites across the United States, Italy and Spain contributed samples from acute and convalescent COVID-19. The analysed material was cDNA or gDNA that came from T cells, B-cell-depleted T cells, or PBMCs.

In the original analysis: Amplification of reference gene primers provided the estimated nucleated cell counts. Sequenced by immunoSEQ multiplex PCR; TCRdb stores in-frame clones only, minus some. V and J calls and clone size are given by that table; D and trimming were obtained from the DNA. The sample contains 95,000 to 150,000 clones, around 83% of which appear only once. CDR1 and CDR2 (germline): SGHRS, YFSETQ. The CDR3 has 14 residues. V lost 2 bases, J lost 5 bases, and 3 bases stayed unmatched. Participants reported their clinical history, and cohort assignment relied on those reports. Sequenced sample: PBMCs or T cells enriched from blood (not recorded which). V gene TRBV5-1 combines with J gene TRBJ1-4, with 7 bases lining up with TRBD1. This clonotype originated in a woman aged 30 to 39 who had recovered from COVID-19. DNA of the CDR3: TGCGCCAGCAGCTTAGGGACAGACAATGAAAAACTGTTTTTT. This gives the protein CASSLGTDNEKLFF. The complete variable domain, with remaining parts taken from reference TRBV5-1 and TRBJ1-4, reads KAGVTQTPRYLIKTRGQQVTLSCSPISGHRSVSWYQQTPGQGLQFLFEYFSETQRNKGNFPGRFSGRQFSNSRSEMNVSTLELGDSALYLCASSLGTDNEKLFFGSGTQLSVL.